The rows below give T cell receptor beta chains drawn from one sample of a study of shared clonotypes between healthy human individuals. Clones were read by immunoSEQ multiplex PCR, and TCRdb kept only the in-frame ones, dropping some. This table has hundreds of thousands of clones, 90% to 97% appearing once. The sequenced sample consisted of naive CD8+ T cells sorted from blood. These receptor sequences come from a woman aged 25 to 39 in good health. CDR3s include the opening cysteine and the closing phenylalanine or tryptophan. D genes are given only for firm matches. Where a row states a size, it is once, few, many or the class of an expanded clone; other rows omit it.

J: TRBJ1-2
size: -
D: -
V: TRBV6-6
DNA: TGTGCCAGCAGTTACTTGCCGGACGGGCACTATGGCTACACCTTC
CDR3: CASSYLPDGHYGYTF

J: TRBJ1-2
size: -
D: TRBD1
V: TRBV30
DNA: TGTGCCTGGAACCCGACAGGGAACTATGGCTACACCTTC
CDR3: CAWNPTGNYGYTF

J: TRBJ2-1
size: -
D: -
V: TRBV29-1
DNA: TGCAGCGCCCGGGCTCATGAGCAGTTCTTC
CDR3: CSARAHEQFF

J: TRBJ2-2
size: -
D: -
V: TRBV19
DNA: TGTGCCAGTAGTATAGTGGGAGATGGAGCCGGGGAGCTGTTTTTT
CDR3: CASSIVGDGAGELFF

J: TRBJ1-5
size: -
D: -
V: TRBV19
DNA: TGTGCCAGTAGTATCTGGGGAGATAGCAATCAGCCCCAGCATTTT
CDR3: CASSIWGDSNQPQHF

J: TRBJ2-5
size: few
D: -
V: TRBV5-4
DNA: TGTGCCAGCAGCTCAGAGGCCGGGGAGACCCAGTACTTC
CDR3: CASSSEAGETQYF

J: TRBJ2-2
size: -
D: -
V: TRBV13
DNA: TGTGCCAGCAGCCCCAGACACAACACCGGGGAGCTGTTTTTT
CDR3: CASSPRHNTGELFF

J: TRBJ2-1
size: -
D: -
V: TRBV4-1
DNA: TGCGCCAGCAGCCAAGATCTTTGGGGTGAGCAGTTCTTC
CDR3: CASSQDLWGEQFF

J: TRBJ2-1
size: -
D: TRBD2
V: TRBV27
DNA: TGTGCCAGCAGTAGTGGGACTAGCGGGAGGGGTGAGCAGTTCTTC
CDR3: CASSSGTSGRGEQFF

J: TRBJ1-2
size: -
D: -
V: TRBV11-2
DNA: TGTGCCAGCAGCTTATCGGTAATCTATGGCTACACCTTC
CDR3: CASSLSVIYGYTF

J: TRBJ2-1
size: -
D: -
V: TRBV19
DNA: TGTGCCAGTAGTCTATCGGCCGATGAGCAGTTCTTC
CDR3: CASSLSADEQFF

J: TRBJ2-3
size: -
D: -
V: TRBV9
DNA: TGTGCCAGCAGCGATAGCCTAGCCCACATCGGGGATACGCAGTATTTT
CDR3: CASSDSLAHIGDTQYF

J: TRBJ1-4
size: -
D: -
V: TRBV21-1
DNA: TGTGCCAGCAGCATGGGGGACGTCTTCACTCTTAATGAAAAACTGTTTTTT
CDR3: CASSMGDVFTLNEKLFF

J: TRBJ1-1
size: -
D: -
V: TRBV5-5
DNA: TGTGCCAGCAGCTCCCTTCGGACACTGAACACTGAAGCTTTCTTT
CDR3: CASSSLRTLNTEAFF

J: TRBJ2-7
size: -
D: -
V: TRBV11-2
DNA: TGTGCCAGCAGCTTAGGTGGGGCAGCCTACGAGCAGTACTTC
CDR3: CASSLGGAAYEQYF

J: TRBJ2-7
size: -
D: -
V: TRBV21-1
DNA: TGTGCCAGCAGCGAGTGGGAGTTAAATAGCCACGAGCAGTACTTC
CDR3: CASSEWELNSHEQYF

J: TRBJ2-1
size: -
D: -
V: TRBV5-1
DNA: TGCGCCAGCAGCTTGGGGGCGTACAATGAGCAGTTCTTC
CDR3: CASSLGAYNEQFF

J: TRBJ2-5
size: -
D: -
V: TRBV27
DNA: TGTGCCAGCAGTTTATCGGTCGGGGGAGAGACCCAGTACTTC
CDR3: CASSLSVGGETQYF

J: TRBJ2-7
size: -
D: -
V: TRBV4-1
DNA: TGCGCCAGCAGCCAAGCAGTCAGCTCCGAGCAGTACTTC
CDR3: CASSQAVSSEQYF

J: TRBJ1-4
size: -
D: -
V: TRBV13
DNA: TGTGCCAGCAGCTTAGCTGCAACTAATGAAAAACTGTTTTTT
CDR3: CASSLAATNEKLFF

J: TRBJ1-1
size: -
D: -
V: TRBV25-1
DNA: TGTGCCAGCAGTTTCCGTGATGCTTTCTTT
CDR3: CASSFRDAFF

J: TRBJ2-2
size: -
D: -
V: TRBV7-8
DNA: TGTGCCAGCAGCCGCAACTCCGGGGAGCTGTTTTTT
CDR3: CASSRNSGELFF

J: TRBJ2-1
size: -
D: -
V: TRBV23-1
DNA: TGCGCCAGCAGTCAATCCCGCTATCGCGTGAGGTACAATGAGCAGTTCTTC
CDR3: CASSQSRYRVRYNEQFF

J: TRBJ2-1
size: -
D: -
V: TRBV4-1
DNA: TGCGCCAGCAGCCAAGTTCGGGTCGGAGCTTACAATGAGCAGTTCTTC
CDR3: CASSQVRVGAYNEQFF

J: TRBJ2-1
size: -
D: TRBD2
V: TRBV29-1
DNA: TGCAGCGGAGTAGCGGGAGCGGGAAATGAGCAGTTCTTC
CDR3: CSGVAGAGNEQFF

J: TRBJ2-3
size: -
D: -
V: TRBV5-6
DNA: TGTGCCAGCAGGCCAGGATGGACAGATACGCAGTATTTT
CDR3: CASRPGWTDTQYF

J: TRBJ2-1
size: -
D: TRBD2
V: TRBV4-1
DNA: TGCGCCAGCAGCCTTTGGACTAGCGCAAAAGGGAATGAGCAGTTCTTC
CDR3: CASSLWTSAKGNEQFF

J: TRBJ2-7
size: -
D: TRBD2
V: TRBV11-1
DNA: TGTGCCAGCAGCTTGGAGTTCACTAGCGGGAGCCCCTACGAGCAGTACTTC
CDR3: CASSLEFTSGSPYEQYF

J: TRBJ2-4
size: once
D: -
V: TRBV5-6
DNA: TGTGCCAGCAGCTTGAATCAGGCAGTTCTAAAAGCCAAAAACATTCAGTACTTC
CDR3: CASSLNQAVLKAKNIQYF

J: TRBJ2-7
size: -
D: TRBD2
V: TRBV11-1
DNA: TGTGCCAGCAGCTTAGTTGGACTAGCGGGTCCGGGCTCCTACGAGCAGTACTTC
CDR3: CASSLVGLAGPGSYEQYF

J: TRBJ2-1
size: -
D: -
V: TRBV7-2
DNA: TGTGCCAGCAGCACAACAGGACGGGGGACAATTTTCTTATACAATGAGCAGTTCTTC
CDR3: CASSTTGRGTIFLYNEQFF

J: TRBJ2-5
size: -
D: TRBD1
V: TRBV14
DNA: TGTGCCAGCAGCCTATCCCCCGGACAGGGCAAAGGGGTTCAAGAGACCCAGTACTTC
CDR3: CASSLSPGQGKGVQETQYF

J: TRBJ1-2
size: -
D: TRBD1
V: TRBV6-1
DNA: TGTGCCAGCAGTGAAGGGACAGGGGTGGGTTCGGGCTACACCTTC
CDR3: CASSEGTGVGSGYTF

J: TRBJ1-5
size: -
D: -
V: TRBV6-4
DNA: TGTGCCACCAAAAATCAGCCCCAGCATTTT
CDR3: CATKNQPQHF

J: TRBJ2-5
size: -
D: -
V: TRBV5-6
DNA: TGTGCCAGCACCTTGGCCCAAGAGACCCAGTACTTC
CDR3: CASTLAQETQYF

J: TRBJ2-1
size: -
D: -
V: TRBV5-6
DNA: TGTGCCAGCGACAAGGGCGGGTTCACTGAGCAGTTCTTC
CDR3: CASDKGGFTEQFF

J: TRBJ2-7
size: -
D: TRBD2
V: TRBV27
DNA: TGTGCCAGCAGCCCGTCCCTAGCGGGGTCCTACGAGCAGTACTTC
CDR3: CASSPSLAGSYEQYF

J: TRBJ1-1
size: -
D: TRBD1
V: TRBV28
DNA: TGTGCCAGCACTATTACCGGGACAGGGGCTGAAGCTTTCTTT
CDR3: CASTITGTGAEAFF

J: TRBJ2-7
size: -
D: -
V: TRBV10-3
DNA: TGTGCCATCAGTGTAGGAGGGGCCGGCCACGAGCAGTACTTC
CDR3: CAISVGGAGHEQYF

J: TRBJ2-2
size: -
D: -
V: TRBV7-9
DNA: TGTGCCAGCAGCTTAGTGGTAGGCGGAGGGATACTGAACACCGGGGAGCTGTTTTTT
CDR3: CASSLVVGGGILNTGELFF

J: TRBJ2-3
size: -
D: -
V: TRBV6-5
DNA: TGTGCCAGCAGTTACTCGGGGTCCACAGATACGCAGTATTTT
CDR3: CASSYSGSTDTQYF

J: TRBJ2-7
size: -
D: TRBD1
V: TRBV27
DNA: TGTGCCAGCAGTCCCGGGACAGGGTACGGCGAGCAGTACTTC
CDR3: CASSPGTGYGEQYF

J: TRBJ1-6
size: -
D: -
V: TRBV25-1
DNA: TGTGCCAGCAGTGAATATCCGGGGGAGTATAATTCACCCCTCCACTTT
CDR3: CASSEYPGEYNSPLHF

J: TRBJ1-2
size: -
D: -
V: TRBV6-5
DNA: TGTGCCAGCAGTTACTCAGGGATTGGCTACACCTTC
CDR3: CASSYSGIGYTF